The next 8 T cell receptor beta chains were all read from a single sample in a study of shared clonotypes between healthy human individuals. Some clones are missing from TCRdb's copy, which holds only in-frame ones; the method was immunoSEQ multiplex PCR. Of 300,000 to 400,000 clones in the sample, around 74% were seen once. Material: memory CD4+ T cells sorted from blood. The sample's subset: CD45RA-negative fraction. The source is a man under 40 in good health.

This clone was found many times. The rearrangement joins TRBV11-2 to TRBJ2-1; no definite D call. Trimming stripped 1 base from V and 4 bases from J, with 5 bases between. This CDR3 spans 13 amino acids. Germline V gene lookup returns CDR1 SGHAT and CDR2 FQNNGV. This CDR3 is CASSLVLYNEQFF. DNA for the CDR3: TGTGCCAGCAGCTTAGTACTGTACAATGAGCAGTTCTTC.

The V and J genes are TRBV28 and TRBJ1-1, with D maybe TRBD1 (5 bases). Germline CDR1 reads MDHEN; CDR2 reads SYDVKM. The CDR3 length is 13 residues. The germline V and J ends were trimmed by 6 bases and 1 base, with 9 bases remaining between them. CDR3 sequence (DNA): TGTGCCAGCAGGGTGCAGGGGAACACTGAAGCTTTCTTT. This gives the protein CASRVQGNTEAFF.

This sequence joins TRBV10-3 and TRBJ1-4; 7 nucleotides align to TRBD1. The ends lost 3 bases at V and 7 bases at J; junction bases unmatched: 5. Germline lookup yields CDR1 ENHRY and CDR2 SYGVKD. This CDR3 spans 14 amino acids. The DNA for the CDR3 is TGTGCCATCAGTGAACAGGGGCCGGGTGAAAAACTGTTTTTT. The encoded protein is CAISEQGPGEKLFF.

V usage is TRBV4-3 and J usage is TRBJ1-1; the D is unclear. CDR1 and CDR2 (germline): LGHNA, YSLEER. V lost 0 bases and J 2 bases, leaving 10 bases between the germline ends. The CDR3 runs 15 residues. The chain's CDR3 is CASSQDRRRNTEAFF. The CDR3 DNA reads TGCGCCAGCAGCCAAGATCGAAGGCGAAACACTGAAGCTTTCTTT.

In its sample, this clone was seen many times. The chain recombines TRBV6-1 with TRBJ2-7; no clear D. The CDR3 sequence is 11 residues long. The V and J ends lost 3 bases and 7 bases respectively, with 7 bases between them. Germline V CDR1 and CDR2: MNHNS, SASEGT. The DNA of the CDR3 is TGTGCCAGCAGTGATGGGTGGGAGCAGTACTTC. Protein sequence: CASSDGWEQYF.

The gene calls are TRBV14 and TRBJ2-1; perhaps TRBD2 as D (5 bases). The germline V and J ends were trimmed by 0 bases and 16 bases, with 31 bases remaining between them. This CDR3 contains 18 residues. CDR1 is SGHDN, CDR2 FVKESK, per germline. The CDR3: CASSQDPLAGWEFRYVFF. CDR3 bases: TGTGCCAGCAGCCAAGATCCACTGGCAGGCTGGGAGTTCCGTTATGTCTTCTTC.

The CDR3 DNA reads as TGCGCCAGCAGCCAACTAACAGGAGTCTACAATGAGCAGTTCTTC. This translates into CASSQLTGVYNEQFF. The chain recombines TRBV4-1 with TRBJ2-1; TRBD1 is a possible D gene (5 bases). V lost 2 bases and J lost 3, with 11 bases in between. Per the germline V gene, CDR1 is MGHRA and CDR2 is YSYEKL. This CDR3 has 15 amino acids.

The chain joins TRBV19 to TRBJ1-5, with 8 nucleotides matching TRBD1. CDR3 length: 16 residues. After removal of 7 bases from V and 7 bases from J, the junction contained 15 bases not matched to a gene. Germline assignment: CDR1 LNHDA and CDR2 SQIVND (reference sequence). CDR3 sequence: CASKGSRTGMEQPQHF. The CDR3 bases are TGTGCCAGTAAGGGGAGCCGGACAGGGATGGAGCAGCCCCAGCATTTT.